The 27 T cell receptor gamma chains below all came from one sample that was sequenced in a study of gamma delta lymphoproliferative disorders and STAT genes. TCRdb re-processed the multiplex PCR reads via CATT. The sample includes hundreds of gamma-chain clones, approximately 25% of them seen just once. Genomic DNA from isolated PBMCs served as the sequencing template. The specimen was blood. Every receptor here comes from a human donor in good health.

This clone was observed a handful of times. The CDR3 spells CATWDRRRGTPPLIIAKLF. The CDR3 coding sequence is TGTGCCACCTGGGACAGGCGTAGAGGAACCCCCCCCCTAATAATAGCGAAACTCTTT. The chain carries TRGV3 and TRGJ1 or TRGJ2. Since TCRdb gives no J gene, matching the DNA to germline was used here to assign it. The CDR3 consists of 19 residues. CDR1 is VTNTFY and CDR2 is YDVSTARD in the germline V gene (reference sequence). V gave up 0 bases and J gave up 12 bases; unmatched junction bases: 29.

This clone occurred once. Its ends do not fully match the called genes, so a read error is possible. The chain has TRGV10 and TRGJ1 or TRGJ2. TCRdb carries no J gene annotation; the J gene was assigned here by matching the DNA with germline. TRGV10 belongs to the ORF category, with a function that is uncertain. The CDR3 runs 10 residues. Here the CDR3 DNA reads TGCGCGGGATTACTTTATAAGAAACTCTTT. It is translated as CAGLLYKKLF.

This clone rates as large. The chain links TRGV2 to TRGJ1 or TRGJ2. The J gene was not available in TCRdb and was assigned here by matching the DNA to germline segments. Germline V CDR1 and CDR2: EGSNGY, YDSYNSKV. The CDR3 runs 15 residues. V lost 1 base, J lost 3 bases, and 9 bases stayed unmatched. The CDR3 DNA follows: TGTGCCACCTGGGACGGCCTCCTTCTTTATTATAAGAAACTCTTT. It encodes CATWDGLLLYYKKLF.

This clone was observed a few times. The protein recorded in TCRdb matches a much larger clone and deviates from this DNA's translation at residue 2, suggesting a read error; the protein here is obtained by translating the DNA. This chain connects TRGV4 to TRGJP2. Matching the DNA to germline supplied the J gene, which TCRdb does not give. The CDR3 is made up of 16 amino acids. CDR1 EGSTGY and CDR2 YDSYTSSV come from the germline V gene. The DNA of the CDR3 is TGTACCACCTGGGATGGGCGCTATAGTAGTGATTGGATCAAGACGTTT. Translating gives CTTWDGRYSSDWIKTF.

By sample fraction, this clone is large. The V and J genes are TRGV2 and TRGJ1 or TRGJ2. In the absence of a J gene in TCRdb, the DNA was matched to germline to assign it here. CDR1 and CDR2 (germline): EGSNGY, YDSYNSKV. Germline trimming cut 0 bases from V and 4 bases from J; bases unmatched to any gene: 6. The CDR3 has 14 residues. The CDR3 is CATWDGPLYYKKLF. The CDR3 DNA follows: TGTGCCACCTGGGACGGGCCTCTCTATTATAAGAAACTCTTT.

Note on this clone: The translation of this DNA and the TCRdb protein of a much larger clone differ at residue 6, probably owing to a read error; the protein shown here is translated from the DNA. The V call is TRGV4, the J call TRGJP2. TCRdb leaves out the J gene; it was filled in here by matching the DNA to germline. Germline V lookup: CDR1 EGSTGY, CDR2 YDSYTSSV. The CDR3 has 16 amino acids. V shed 3 bases and J 0 bases; nucleotides not matched to a gene: 7. The CDR3 sequence is CATWDRRYSSDWIKTF. CDR3 sequence (DNA): TGTGCCACCTGGGATAGGCGCTATAGTAGTGATTGGATCAAGACGTTT.

This clone qualifies as large. This chain joins TRGV9 and TRGJ1 or TRGJ2. The J gene, left out of TCRdb, was set here by checking the DNA against germline. The CDR3 length is 12 residues. Germline CDR1 is GITISATS and CDR2 is ISYDGTV (reference sequence). With 2 bases clipped from V and 4 bases from J, the junction kept 2 bases outside the gene matches. The CDR3 region has the DNA TGTGCCTTGTGGGAGGAATATTATAAGAAACTCTTT. The encoded protein is CALWEEYYKKLF.

About this clone: Translating this DNA gives a protein that differs at residue 8 from the TCRdb one, which belongs to a much larger clone; a read error is likely, and the protein shown is this translation. The V gene is TRGV9, the J gene TRGJ1 or TRGJ2. TCRdb records no J gene; here it was assigned by comparing the DNA to germline. In germline, CDR1 is GITISATS, CDR2 ISYDGTV (reference sequence). The CDR3 runs to 12 residues. The junction had 8 bases not matched to a gene; V was cut back by 0 bases and J by 12 bases. DNA of the CDR3: TGTGCCTTGTGGGAGGTGCATATTGGGAAACTCTTT. The encoded protein is CALWEVHIGKLF.

This clone is large in the sample. The V call is TRGV3, the J call TRGJ1 or TRGJ2. In the absence of a J gene in TCRdb, the DNA was matched to germline to assign it here. Germline V gene lookup returns CDR1 VTNTFY and CDR2 YDVSTARD (reference sequence). V lost 3 bases to trimming and J lost 4 bases; unmatched junction nucleotides: 15. There are 16 residues in the CDR3. CDR3 residues: CATWDFLSFWYYKKLF. The CDR3 nucleotides read TGTGCCACCTGGGACTTTTTGTCCTTTTGGTATTATAAGAAACTCTTT.

The chain recombines TRGV8 with TRGJ1 or TRGJ2. The J gene, absent from TCRdb, was called here by matching the DNA to germline. The trim removed 1 base at V and 2 bases at J, leaving 5 bases unmatched. The CDR3 consists of 14 residues. Germline CDR1 and CDR2: VENAVY and YDSYNSRV. The CDR3 nucleotides are TGTGCCACCTGGGATAGTTCGGATTATTATAAGAAACTCTTT. This gives the protein CATWDSSDYYKKLF.

This clone was found a few times. This DNA's translation differs at residue 3 from TCRdb's protein, which comes from a much larger clone; a read error is likely, and the protein shown is translated from the DNA. This chain joins TRGV2 and TRGJ1 or TRGJ2. TCRdb supplies no J gene; here it was assigned by aligning the nucleotide sequence to germline. The CDR3 extends over 16 amino acids. The V gene's germline CDR1 is EGSNGY and CDR2 YDSYNSKV. The CDR3 DNA reads TGTGCCATCTGGGACGGGCGGGGTTCGAATTATTATAAGAAACTCTTT. Its protein is CAIWDGRGSNYYKKLF.

This clone is labeled medium-sized (0.01 to 0.1%). This chain joins TRGV9 and TRGJP. The J gene, left out of TCRdb, was set here by checking the DNA against germline. The V and J ends lost 3 bases and 9 bases, in that order; junction bases with no gene match: 11. Germline V gene sequence: CDR1 GITISATS, CDR2 ISYDGTV (reference sequence). This CDR3 region has 17 residues. The CDR3 sequence is CALWETPEGLGKKIKVF. The CDR3 DNA follows: TGTGCCTTGTGGGAGACCCCCGAAGGGTTGGGCAAAAAAATCAAGGTATTT.

This chain joins TRGV4 and TRGJP1. The J gene, absent from TCRdb, was called here by matching the DNA to germline. Trimming at V came to 9 bases and at J to 6 bases, leaving 7 bases not matched to a gene. The CDR3 spans 12 residues. Looked up from germline, CDR1 is EGSTGY and CDR2 is YDSYTSSV. The CDR3 nucleotides are TGTGCCACCAGAGGGGCTGGTTGGTTCAAGATATTT. This encodes CATRGAGWFKIF.

In its sample, this clone was seen a few times. V usage is TRGV1 and J usage is TRGJ1 or TRGJ2. Here the J gene came from matching the DNA to germline, since TCRdb omits it. TRGV1 is an open reading frame, and its role is uncertain. The J segment lost 0 bases and the V segment lost 2 bases, leaving 10 bases of the junction unmatched. The CDR3 runs 16 residues. The CDR3 spells CATWDMTHSNYYKKLF. The DNA for the CDR3 is TGTGCCACCTGGGACATGACCCATTCGAATTATTATAAGAAACTCTTT.

This clone appeared a few times. The protein that TCRdb holds for this DNA derives from a much larger clone and differs from the translated DNA at residue 9, which likely indicates a read error; the protein shown here is translated from the DNA. This chain connects TRGV4 to TRGJP1. Here the J gene was assigned by germline matching of the DNA, as TCRdb has none. The CDR3 totals 15 residues. Per germline, CDR1 EGSTGY and CDR2 YDSYTSSV. Written as DNA, the CDR3 is TGTGCCACCTGGGATGGGGATACCGCTGGTTGGTTCAAGATATTT. The encoded protein is CATWDGDTAGWFKIF.

By share of the sample, this clone is large (0.1 to 1%). The sample contains more than one DNA sequence encoding this CDR3. The genes are TRGV4 and TRGJ1 or TRGJ2. TCRdb is silent on the J gene; assignment here came from matching the DNA to germline. CDR1 and CDR2 (germline): EGSTGY, YDSYTSSV. The trim removed 1 base at V and 7 bases at J, leaving 1 base unmatched. The CDR3 contains 11 residues. The DNA of the CDR3 is TGTGCCACCTGGGATGGATATAAGAAACTCTTT. It is translated as CATWDGYKKLF.

This clone is labeled large. The J gene is TRGJ1 or TRGJ2, the V gene TRGV8. TCRdb offers no J gene call, so here the DNA was matched to germline to obtain one. Trimming cost V 4 bases and J 3 bases; bases outside gene matches: 3. There are 12 residues in the CDR3. Germline CDR1 VENAVY, CDR2 YDSYNSRV. The CDR3 spells CATWDLYYKKLF. For the CDR3, the DNA is TGTGCCACCTGGGACCTTTATTATAAGAAACTCTTT.

Relative to its sample, this clone is large (0.1 to 1%). The gene calls are TRGV2 and TRGJ1 or TRGJ2. The J gene, absent from TCRdb, was called here by matching the DNA to germline. V gave up 0 bases and J gave up 7 bases; unmatched junction bases: 6. The germline V gene encodes CDR1 EGSNGY and CDR2 YDSYNSKV. This CDR3 comprises 13 residues. CDR3 sequence: CATWDGRGYKKLF. In nucleotides, the CDR3 is TGTGCCACCTGGGACGGGCGAGGGTATAAGAAACTCTTT.

This clone was seen only a few times. The chain recombines TRGV8 with TRGJ1 or TRGJ2. TCRdb supplies no J gene; here it was assigned by aligning the nucleotide sequence to germline. This CDR3 region has 13 residues. The J segment lost 5 bases and the V segment lost 3 bases, leaving 7 bases of the junction unmatched. CDR1 is VENAVY, CDR2 YDSYNSRV, per germline. The CDR3 loop reads CATWDRGDYKKLF. In nucleotides, the CDR3 is TGTGCCACCTGGGATCGGGGGGATTATAAGAAACTCTTT.

Remarks on this clone: The DNA is omitted, as the CDR3 cannot be located on it reliably, and the CDR3 follows TCRdb's listing. CDR3 sequence: CATWDGDPGGRNSLAVEQHF. The V gene was identified as TRGV2, while no J gene was called. With termini counted, the CDR3 has 20 amino acids. Germline V gene lookup returns CDR1 EGSNGY and CDR2 YDSYNSKV.

To note about this clone: The TCRdb protein, from a much larger clone, departs from this DNA's translation at residue 14, likely by read error; the protein shown derives from the DNA. No J gene was called, and the V gene is TRGV4. The germline gives CDR1 EGSTGY, CDR2 YDSYTSSV. The CDR3 sequence is 16 residues long. The CDR3 DNA is TGTGCCACCTGGGATGGGCGCTATAGTAGTGATTGGATCAGGACGTTT. Its translation is CATWDGRYSSDWIRTF.

This clone rates as large (0.1 to 1%). This rearrangement joins TRGV4 to TRGJ1 or TRGJ2. The J gene, left out of TCRdb, was set here by checking the DNA against germline. With 1 base clipped from V and 10 bases from J, the junction kept 4 bases outside the gene matches. The CDR3 runs to 11 residues. The V gene's germline CDR1 is EGSTGY and CDR2 YDSYTSSV. The CDR3 protein is CATWDGSKKLF. In nucleotides, the CDR3 is TGTGCCACCTGGGATGGTTCGAAGAAACTCTTT.

This clone turned up a few times. The protein in TCRdb stems from a much larger clone and differs at residue 13 from this DNA's translation, likely a read error; here the protein is translated from the DNA. The rearrangement uses TRGV4 and TRGJP2. TCRdb lists no J gene, so it was determined here by aligning the DNA to germline. CDR3 length equals 16 residues. Germline loops: CDR1 EGSTGY, CDR2 YDSYTSSV. The CDR3 is CATWDGRYSSDWTKTF. The CDR3 nucleotides are TGTGCCACCTGGGATGGGCGCTATAGTAGTGATTGGACCAAGACGTTT.

With regard to this clone: The DNA is left out, because the CDR3 cannot be placed on it with certainty; the CDR3 is given as TCRdb lists it. The V gene is given as TRGV3, and no J gene call is available. The germline V gene has CDR1 VTNTFY and CDR2 YDVSTARD (reference sequence). The CDR3 has 19 amino acids, counting both end residues. CDR3 loop: CATYSLPIIRNSLAVEQHF.

Notes on this clone: Because the CDR3's place on the DNA is in doubt, the DNA is left out and the CDR3 is given as listed by TCRdb. The J segment was not called; the V segment is TRGV2. CDR1 and CDR2 (germline): EGSNGY, YDSYNSKV. The CDR3 adds up to 17 amino acids, both ends counted. The CDR3 spells CATWDGIRNSLAVEQHF.

In the case of this clone: Other DNA sequences in the same sample also yield this CDR3. The J segment was not called; the V segment is TRGV4. Germline loops: CDR1 EGSTGY, CDR2 YDSYTSSV. The CDR3 is 10 residues long. The CDR3 region has the DNA TGTGCCACCTTGCCGAATAAGAAGCTCTTT. Translated: CATLPNKKLF.

This clone qualifies as hyperexpanded. Other nucleotide sequences from this sample produce the same CDR3. In nucleotides, the CDR3 is TGTGCCACCTGGGACCAATCCCGAAATTATTATAAGAAACTCTTT. Translated: CATWDQSRNYYKKLF. The chain uses TRGV3 and TRGJ1 or TRGJ2. The J gene comes from matching the DNA to germline here; TCRdb lacks it. From germline, CDR1 is VTNTFY and CDR2 YDVSTARD (reference sequence). With 3 bases clipped from V and 1 base from J, the junction kept 9 bases outside the gene matches. The CDR3 has 15 residues.